The rows below give T cell receptor beta chains drawn from one sample of a study of OX40 agonist ivuxolimab in advanced cancers. Using immunoSEQ multiplex PCR, the repertoire was profiled, and TCRdb retains in-frame clones only, with some absent. The table shows some 50,000 clones, with 87% occurring only once. Material: CD4+ or CD8+ T cells sorted from blood, obtained in a trial of the OX40 agonist ivuxolimab. These receptors all come from an adult with an advanced solid tumor such as melanoma, head and neck, liver or kidney cancer. CDR3s include the opening cysteine and the closing phenylalanine or tryptophan. Each record gives: J gene, D gene, clone size, V gene, CDR3 length, CDR3 protein, CDR3 DNA. The D gene is left open where the match is weak. For some rows the clone size is stated as once, few or many, or as a class when expanded; others skip it.

TRBJ2-5 . . TRBV11-1 17 CASSLRAGTVGQETQYF TGTGCCAGCAGCTTAAGGGCCGGGACTGTGGGGCAAGAGACCCAGTACTTC
TRBJ2-1 TRBD2 . TRBV18 14 CASSPRTSMNEQFF TGTGCCAGCTCACCACGGACTAGTATGAATGAGCAGTTCTTC
TRBJ1-1 . . TRBV5-1 13 CASSSDLGTEAFF TGCGCCAGCAGCTCTGACCTGGGCACTGAAGCTTTCTTT
TRBJ1-2 TRBD1 . TRBV28 13 CASTGTGNYGYTF TGTGCCAGCACCGGGACAGGGAACTATGGCTACACCTTC
TRBJ1-5 . . TRBV19 14 CASSIFRGDQPQHF TGTGCCAGTAGTATTTTCAGGGGCGATCAGCCCCAGCATTTT
TRBJ2-7 . . TRBV6-5 11 CASSYTGEQYF TGTGCCAGCAGTTACACGGGGGAGCAGTACTTC
TRBJ2-5 TRBD2 . TRBV7-2 15 CASSSSGPPVETQYF TGTGCCAGCAGCTCTAGCGGTCCCCCGGTAGAGACCCAGTACTTC
TRBJ2-1 TRBD2 once TRBV7-2 16 CASSLGGLAGGKEQFF TGTGCCAGCAGCTTAGGTGGACTGGCGGGGGGGAAAGAGCAGTTCTTC
TRBJ2-4 . . TRBV2 15 CASSDSGTAKNIQYF TGTGCCAGCAGTGACTCCGGGACCGCCAAAAACATTCAGTACTTC
TRBJ1-5 . once TRBV19 14 CASSGPGYNQPQHF TGTGCCAGTAGTGGACCGGGATACAATCAGCCCCAGCATTTT
TRBJ2-1 . . TRBV7-7 15 CASSLDRSSYNEQFF TGTGCCAGCAGCTTAGACAGGAGCTCCTACAATGAGCAGTTCTTC
TRBJ2-2 . . TRBV9 14 CASSPRSNTGELFF TGTGCCAGCAGCCCCCGATCGAACACCGGGGAGCTGTTTTTT
TRBJ1-1 . . TRBV6-5 14 CASSYFPGFSEAFF TGTGCCAGCAGTTACTTCCCGGGTTTCTCTGAAGCTTTCTTT
TRBJ2-5 TRBD2 . TRBV6-5 14 CASSSGAGRETQYF TGTGCCAGCAGTTCGGGAGCGGGAAGGGAGACCCAGTACTTC
TRBJ2-3 TRBD2 . TRBV5-4 15 CASSLSTSGSDTQYF TGTGCCAGCAGCTTGTCGACTAGCGGTTCAGATACGCAGTATTTT
TRBJ1-1 . . TRBV2 12 CASEQGRTEAFF TGTGCCAGCGAGCAGGGGAGGACTGAAGCTTTCTTT
TRBJ1-1 TRBD1 . TRBV9 15 CASNPGDRANTEAFF TGTGCCAGCAACCCCGGGGACAGGGCGAACACTGAAGCTTTCTTT
TRBJ2-7 TRBD2 once TRBV7-8 15 CASSRSDTGGYEQYF TGTGCCAGCAGCAGATCCGACACGGGGGGCTACGAGCAGTACTTC
TRBJ2-3 . . TRBV6-1 13 CASSWTSTDTQYF TGTGCCAGCAGTTGGACTAGCACAGATACGCAGTATTTT
TRBJ1-6 . few TRBV27 15 CASSLSAGANSPLHF TGTGCCAGCAGTTTATCGGCGGGGGCCAATTCACCCCTCCACTTT
TRBJ2-7 TRBD1 . TRBV7-2 14 CASSLEQGAYEQYF TGTGCCAGCAGCCTGGAGCAGGGGGCCTACGAGCAGTACTTC
TRBJ2-5 . . TRBV4-2 15 CASSQERGFLETQYF TGTGCCAGCAGCCAAGAACGAGGTTTCTTAGAGACCCAGTACTTC
TRBJ2-5 . once TRBV6-6 15 CASSYGQGKQETQYF TGTGCCAGCAGTTACGGGCAGGGCAAACAAGAGACCCAGTACTTC
TRBJ2-1 TRBD2 . TRBV13 15 CASSLGDGRNNEQFF TGTGCCAGCAGCTTGGGGGACGGGAGGAACAATGAGCAGTTCTTC
TRBJ1-6 TRBD1 . TRBV5-1 15 CASSSPAGGNSPLHF TGCGCCAGCAGCTCTCCTGCAGGGGGAAATTCACCCCTCCACTTT
TRBJ2-7 . . TRBV11-2 16 CASSLVGSASPNEQYF TGTGCCAGCAGCTTAGTGGGGAGTGCGTCTCCGAACGAGCAGTACTTC
TRBJ2-7 . few TRBV27 16 CASSFRGPLGFYEQYF TGTGCCAGCAGTTTCCGGGGGCCGCTCGGGTTCTACGAGCAGTACTTC
TRBJ2-1 . . TRBV9 15 CASSVGDFGYNEQFF TGTGCCAGCAGCGTAGGGGACTTTGGATACAATGAGCAGTTCTTC
TRBJ2-2 . . TRBV2 14 CATQGGAVSGELFF TGTGCCACCCAGGGGGGGGCCGTTTCCGGGGAGCTGTTTTTT
TRBJ2-6 . . TRBV7-2 15 CASSFAGSGANVLTF TGTGCCAGCAGCTTCGCCGGGTCTGGGGCCAACGTCCTGACTTTC
TRBJ2-3 . . TRBV18 13 CASSPLAEDTQYF TGTGCCAGCTCACCACTAGCGGAAGATACGCAGTATTTT
TRBJ2-3 . . TRBV7-2 14 CASSLFTRLDTQYF TGTGCCAGCAGCTTATTCACTAGATTGGATACGCAGTATTTT
TRBJ1-1 . . TRBV10-1 14 CASSATGPNTEAFF TGCGCCAGCAGTGCGACAGGCCCGAACACTGAAGCTTTCTTT
TRBJ1-4 TRBD1 . TRBV28 15 CASSYDRATNEKLFF TGTGCCAGCAGCTACGACAGGGCTACTAATGAAAAACTGTTTTTT
TRBJ2-5 . . TRBV19 13 CASSTRAAETQYF TGTGCCAGTAGTACCAGGGCAGCTGAGACCCAGTACTTC
TRBJ2-2 . . TRBV6-6 16 CASSLRTTQGTGELFF TGTGCCAGCAGTTTGAGAACTACCCAGGGCACCGGGGAGCTGTTTTTT
TRBJ2-2 . . TRBV28 12 CASSLFSGELFF TGTGCCAGCAGTTTATTTTCCGGGGAGCTGTTTTTT
TRBJ1-3 . . TRBV6-1 15 CASSEVSRGKNTIYF TGTGCCAGCAGTGAAGTGAGCAGGGGCAAAAACACCATATATTTT
TRBJ1-2 TRBD1 few TRBV7-8 14 CASSLGTGGRGYTF TGTGCCAGCAGCTTAGGCACAGGGGGAAGGGGCTACACCTTC
TRBJ1-1 . few TRBV19 14 CASSPGTRNTEAFF TGTGCCAGTAGTCCCGGGACACGTAACACTGAAGCTTTCTTT
TRBJ2-3 TRBD1 . TRBV6-5 14 CASRLTGYTDTQYF TGTGCCAGCAGGCTGACAGGGTACACAGATACGCAGTATTTT
TRBJ2-2 . . TRBV25-1 16 CASSPAAALNTGELFF TGTGCCAGCAGTCCAGCAGCGGCCCTCAACACCGGGGAGCTGTTTTTT
TRBJ2-5 . once TRBV10-3 13 CAISVAAQETQYF TGTGCCATCAGCGTAGCAGCCCAAGAGACCCAGTACTTC
TRBJ2-2 . . TRBV4-1 14 CASSLRSDTGELFF TGCGCCAGCAGCCTACGTTCTGACACCGGGGAGCTGTTTTTT
TRBJ1-1 TRBD1 . TRBV4-1 14 CASSQDRVFTEAFF TGCGCCAGCAGCCAGGACAGGGTGTTCACTGAAGCTTTCTTT
TRBJ1-5 . . TRBV19 14 CASSLQGGHQPQHF TGTGCCAGTAGCCTACAGGGTGGGCATCAGCCCCAGCATTTT
TRBJ2-1 TRBD1 . TRBV7-9 15 CASSPMGQGYNEQFF TGTGCCAGCAGTCCCATGGGACAGGGGTACAATGAGCAGTTCTTC
TRBJ2-3 TRBD2 . TRBV4-2 17 CASSQTRTSGSTDTQYF TGTGCCAGCAGCCAAACACGGACTAGCGGGAGCACAGATACGCAGTATTTT
TRBJ2-5 . . TRBV9 13 CASSVVGGETQYF TGTGCCAGCAGCGTAGTTGGGGGAGAGACCCAGTACTTC
TRBJ2-3 . . TRBV2 15 CASSEARAPTDTQYF TGTGCCAGCAGTGAAGCCAGGGCCCCCACAGATACGCAGTATTTT
TRBJ2-3 . . TRBV7-2 16 CASSSPPGGSTDTQYF TGTGCCAGCAGCTCCCCCCCTGGGGGATCCACAGATACGCAGTATTTT
TRBJ2-1 . . TRBV18 12 CASSLKGNEQFF TGTGCCAGCTCACTCAAGGGCAATGAGCAGTTCTTC
TRBJ1-1 . . TRBV21-1 16 CASSKDREVIGTEAFF TGTGCCAGCAGCAAAGACCGAGAGGTGATAGGGACTGAAGCTTTCTTT
TRBJ2-5 . . TRBV2 16 CASSRVGGATQETQYF TGTGCCAGCAGCCGCGTCGGAGGGGCGACCCAAGAGACCCAGTACTTC